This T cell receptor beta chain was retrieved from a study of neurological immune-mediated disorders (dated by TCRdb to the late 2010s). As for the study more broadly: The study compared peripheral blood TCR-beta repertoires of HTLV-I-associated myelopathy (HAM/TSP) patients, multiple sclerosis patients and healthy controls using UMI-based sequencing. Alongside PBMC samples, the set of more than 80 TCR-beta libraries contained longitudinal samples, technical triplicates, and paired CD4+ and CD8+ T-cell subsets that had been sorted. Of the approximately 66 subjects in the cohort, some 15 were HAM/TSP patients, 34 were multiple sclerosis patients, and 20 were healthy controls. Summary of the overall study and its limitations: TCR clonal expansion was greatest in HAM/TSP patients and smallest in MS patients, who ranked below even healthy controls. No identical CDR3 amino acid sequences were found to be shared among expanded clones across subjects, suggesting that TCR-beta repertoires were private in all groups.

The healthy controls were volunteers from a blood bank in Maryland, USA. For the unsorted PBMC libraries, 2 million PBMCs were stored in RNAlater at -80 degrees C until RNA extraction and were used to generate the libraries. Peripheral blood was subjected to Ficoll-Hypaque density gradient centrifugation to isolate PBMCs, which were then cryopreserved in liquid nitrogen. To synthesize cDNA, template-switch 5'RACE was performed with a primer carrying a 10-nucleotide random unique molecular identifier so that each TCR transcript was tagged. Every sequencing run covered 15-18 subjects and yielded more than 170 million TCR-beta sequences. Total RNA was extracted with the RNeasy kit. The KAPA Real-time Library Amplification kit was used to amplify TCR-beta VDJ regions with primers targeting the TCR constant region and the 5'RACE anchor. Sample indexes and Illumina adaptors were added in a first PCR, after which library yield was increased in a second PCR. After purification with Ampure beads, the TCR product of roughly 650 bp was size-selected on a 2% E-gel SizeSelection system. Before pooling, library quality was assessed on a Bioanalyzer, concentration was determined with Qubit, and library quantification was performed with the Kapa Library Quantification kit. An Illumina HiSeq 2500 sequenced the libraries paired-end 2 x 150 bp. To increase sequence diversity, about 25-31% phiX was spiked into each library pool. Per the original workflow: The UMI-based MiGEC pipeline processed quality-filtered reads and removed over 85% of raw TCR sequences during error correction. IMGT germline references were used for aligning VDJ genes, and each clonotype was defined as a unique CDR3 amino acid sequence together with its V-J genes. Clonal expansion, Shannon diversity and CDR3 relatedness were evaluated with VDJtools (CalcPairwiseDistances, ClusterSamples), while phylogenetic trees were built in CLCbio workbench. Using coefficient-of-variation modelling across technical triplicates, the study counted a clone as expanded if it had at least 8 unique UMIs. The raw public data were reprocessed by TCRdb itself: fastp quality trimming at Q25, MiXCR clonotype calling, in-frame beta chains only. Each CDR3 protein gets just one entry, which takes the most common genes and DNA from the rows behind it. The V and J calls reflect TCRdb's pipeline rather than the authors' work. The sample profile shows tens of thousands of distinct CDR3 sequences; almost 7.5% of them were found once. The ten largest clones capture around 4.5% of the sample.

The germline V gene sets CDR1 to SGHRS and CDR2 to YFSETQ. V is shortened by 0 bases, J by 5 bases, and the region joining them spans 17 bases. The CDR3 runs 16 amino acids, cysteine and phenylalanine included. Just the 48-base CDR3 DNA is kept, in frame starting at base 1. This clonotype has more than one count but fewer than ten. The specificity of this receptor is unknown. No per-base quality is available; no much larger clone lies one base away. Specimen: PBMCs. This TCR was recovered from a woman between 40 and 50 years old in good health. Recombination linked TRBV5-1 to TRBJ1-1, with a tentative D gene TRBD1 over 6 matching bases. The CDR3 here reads CASSLGTYREDTEAFF. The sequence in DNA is TGCGCCAGCAGCTTGGGGACCTACAGGGAGGATACTGAAGCTTTCTTT.